This record looks at one TCR beta chain sequence and its context. The data are from a study of PD-1 blockade in mismatch repair-deficient tumors. In the study overall: Enrolled about 2013-2016, patients had progressing, pretreated mismatch repair-deficient cancers of about a dozen types.

The CDR3 length is 13 residues. In germline, CDR1 is SGHRS, CDR2 YFSETQ. The V end was cut by 0 bases, the J end by 15 bases, with 16 bases between. Clones were sequenced by immunoSEQ multiplex PCR, and TCRdb holds only the in-frame ones, with some missing. The sample consists of tens of thousands of clones, around 80% of them appearing once. The TCR comes from an adult with mismatch repair-deficient cancer. This rearrangement joins TRBV5-1 to TRBJ2-4; the D call may be TRBD1 or TRBD2 (5 bases each). Material: peripheral blood, obtained 4 weeks after starting pembrolizumab. The CDR3 region has the DNA TGCGCCAGCAGCTTGGGGGACCGGGACCTCTGGTACTTC. This translates into CASSLGDRDLWYF. The full variable domain, with the rest looked up from reference TRBV5-1 and TRBJ2-4, is KAGVTQTPRYLIKTRGQQVTLSCSPISGHRSVSWYQQTPGQGLQFLFEYFSETQRNKGNFPGRFSGRQFSNSRSEMNVSTLELGDSALYLCASSLGDRDLWYFGAGTRLSVL.